What follows describes a single T cell receptor beta chain. The antigen is unknown. The entry originates in a study of cytomegalovirus exposure and HLA in healthy donors. The study, taken as a whole, reports: Cytomegalovirus-associated status was assigned to about 150 TCR beta chains. Later analysis identified a missense DCLRE1C variant that was linked to TCR beta V- and J-gene trimming. TRBV6-2, TRBV6-3 and other indistinguishable V segments were excluded.

There are 17 residues in the CDR3. Trimming at V came to 2 bases and at J to 1 base, leaving 4 bases not matched to a gene. Germline assignment: CDR1 KGHSH and CDR2 LQKENI. The PCR had 60 Vbeta and 13 Jbeta primers. Libraries were prepared by immunoSEQ multiplex PCR; TCRdb keeps only in-frame clonotypes and omits some of them. This table holds 90,000 or so clones, under 80% found once. Sequencing input: PBMCs. This TCR was recovered from a man aged 55 to 70 in good health and CMV-seronegative. V is TRBV18 and J is TRBJ2-5; 13 bases agree with TRBD2. In DNA, the CDR3 is TGTGCCAGCTCACCATGGGGACTAGCGGGGACCCAAGAGACCCAGTACTTC. This sequence encodes CASSPWGLAGTQETQYF.